These T cell receptor beta chains were read from a single sample in a study of CD4+ T cells in melanoma. Libraries were prepared by immunoSEQ multiplex PCR; TCRdb keeps only in-frame clonotypes and omits some of them. The sample comprises about 55,000 clones, roughly three quarters of which are singletons, and 4.8% rests with the top ten. Input material: tumor tissue. Receptors were obtained from a human donor with melanoma. The CDR3 runs from the conserved cysteine through the conserved F or W. D genes are given only for firm matches. Some rows mark clone size as missing; the rest say once, few, many or name a class of expanded clone.

>TRBJ1-2|-|few|TRBV4-1
TGCGCCAGCAGCCATGTCATGGACGGGGAGGATGGCTACACCTTC
CASSHVMDGEDGYTF
>TRBJ2-7|-|-|TRBV7-9
TGTGCCAGCAGCCAGCGAACGTACGAGCAGTACTTC
CASSQRTYEQYF
>TRBJ1-1|-|-|TRBV5-4
TGTGCCAGCAACCTAAGGGGTTTGAACACTGAAGCTTTCTTT
CASNLRGLNTEAFF
>TRBJ1-6|TRBD1|-|TRBV7-9
TGTGCCAGCAGCACAGCGGACAGGGGATATAATTCACCCCTCCACTTT
CASSTADRGYNSPLHF
>TRBJ2-7|TRBD2|-|TRBV4-3
TGCGCCAGCAGCCAAGAGCCCGAGGGGAGCGGGGGAACCTACGAGCAGTACTTC
CASSQEPEGSGGTYEQYF
>TRBJ2-7|-|-|TRBV7-3
TGTGCCAGCAGCTTAGCCAGTTCCTACGAGCAGTACTTC
CASSLASSYEQYF
>TRBJ1-1|TRBD1|-|TRBV6-5
TGTGCCAGCAGTCGGACAGGGGGCACTGAAGCTTTCTTT
CASSRTGGTEAFF
>TRBJ1-2|-|once|TRBV5-4
TGTGCCAGCAGCTTGGCGGAAGACGTCCTTCGGGGCTACACCTTC
CASSLAEDVLRGYTF
>TRBJ1-1|-|-|TRBV21-1
TGTGCCAGCAGCAAAGAGGTTCTGGGCGGGAACACTGAAGCTTTCTTT
CASSKEVLGGNTEAFF
>TRBJ1-5|-|-|TRBV2
TGTGCCAGCAGTGAGGTTAACAGCAATCAGCCCCAGCATTTT
CASSEVNSNQPQHF
>TRBJ2-5|-|-|TRBV7-9
TGTGCCAGCAGCTTAGGGACAAAGACTCAAGAGACCCAGTACTTC
CASSLGTKTQETQYF
>TRBJ2-2|-|-|TRBV5-1
TGCGCCAGCAGCTTGGTTTTGGGCCGGAACACCGGGGAGCTGTTTTTT
CASSLVLGRNTGELFF
>TRBJ2-7|-|-|TRBV6-6
TGTGCCAGCAGTTTGGGAGGTCCCGGCTACGAGCAGTACTTC
CASSLGGPGYEQYF
>TRBJ2-7|TRBD1|-|TRBV6-5
TGTGCCAGCACCCCGGGACAGGGCGGCTACGAGCAGTACTTC
CASTPGQGGYEQYF
>TRBJ1-4|TRBD1|-|TRBV19
TGTGCCAGTAGTATGGGACAGGGAGGTGAAAAACTGTTTTTT
CASSMGQGGEKLFF
>TRBJ1-5|-|-|TRBV7-8
TGTGCCAGCAGCTTCGTTACGGTTCCAGGGCAGCCCCAGCATTTT
CASSFVTVPGQPQHF
>TRBJ2-1|-|-|TRBV7-9
TGTGCCAGCAGCCTAGGGCGGGAGCAGTTCTTC
CASSLGREQFF
>TRBJ2-3|-|-|TRBV7-6
TGTGCCAGCAGCTCGGACTCAGATACGCAGTATTTT
CASSSDSDTQYF
>TRBJ2-5|-|-|TRBV7-2
TGTGCCAGCAGCTTAGAACAGCAAGAGACCCAGTACTTC
CASSLEQQETQYF
>TRBJ2-7|TRBD1|-|TRBV6-5
TGTGCCAGCAGTCACCGGACAGGGGGGGCCTACGAGCAGTACTTC
CASSHRTGGAYEQYF
>TRBJ2-1|-|many|TRBV11-1
TGTGCCAGCAGCTTAGTGGCAGGAAGTACTTTCAATGAGCAGTTCTTC
CASSLVAGSTFNEQFF
>TRBJ1-1|-|-|TRBV18
TGTGCCAGCTCACCACTTACAGCAGGGACTCGGGCTGAAGCTTTCTTT
CASSPLTAGTRAEAFF
>TRBJ1-2|-|many|TRBV5-4
TGTGCCAGCACCCAATGGTCGGGAGTCTATGGCTACACCTTC
CASTQWSGVYGYTF
>TRBJ1-1|-|-|TRBV27
TGTGCCAGCAGCTCTTTCCTCCTCTCCACTGAAGCTTTCTTT
CASSSFLLSTEAFF
>TRBJ1-4|-|-|TRBV7-2
TGTGCCAGCAGCCCACAACAGGGAGAAAAACTGTTTTTT
CASSPQQGEKLFF
>TRBJ2-3|TRBD2|-|TRBV6-5
TGTGCCAGCAGTTACGGGAGCGGGGGGCGCACAGATACGCAGTATTTT
CASSYGSGGRTDTQYF
>TRBJ1-5|-|-|TRBV6-1
TGTGCCAGCAGTGTGGGTGTCCAGCCCCAGCATTTT
CASSVGVQPQHF
>TRBJ1-1|-|few|TRBV13
TGTGCCAGCAGCTTAGGGGGGCCTGAAGCTTTCTTT
CASSLGGPEAFF
>TRBJ2-7|-|medium-sized|TRBV9
TGTGCCAGCAGCGTAGCCGGGGGGCTCTCCTACGAGCAGTACTTC
CASSVAGGLSYEQYF
>TRBJ2-7|-|once|TRBV7-8
TGTGCCAGCAGCTCCCCGGACGGCCAAACCCGGAGCTCCTACGAGCAGTACTTC
CASSSPDGQTRSSYEQYF
>TRBJ1-2|-|once|TRBV27
TGTGCCAGCTATGACGGGGTCGCTAACTATGGCTACACCTTC
CASYDGVANYGYTF
>TRBJ2-1|-|-|TRBV5-8
TGTGCCAGCAGCCTGTCGGGTGGAGTAGGAAATGAGCAGTTCTTC
CASSLSGGVGNEQFF
>TRBJ1-2|-|once|TRBV27
TGTGCCAGCAGTCCGACAGTATCCTATGGCTACACCTTC
CASSPTVSYGYTF
>TRBJ1-1|TRBD1|-|TRBV7-9
TGTGCCAGCAGCCAAGAGACAGGGGCTGAAGCTTTCTTT
CASSQETGAEAFF
>TRBJ2-1|-|-|TRBV18
TGTGCCAGCTCTTCAGACAGGGAGGGGTTCTACAATGAGCAGTTCTTC
CASSSDREGFYNEQFF
>TRBJ1-2|TRBD1|-|TRBV5-4
TGTGCCAGCAGCTTGGTCTGGACAGGGGAGCGTGGCTACACCTTC
CASSLVWTGERGYTF
>TRBJ1-5|-|once|TRBV28
TGTGCCAGCAGAGAGGGGAATCAGCCCCAGCATTTT
CASREGNQPQHF
>TRBJ1-5|TRBD1|-|TRBV6-5
TGTGCCAGCAGTTCAGGGACAGGGATGCAGCCCCAGCATTTT
CASSSGTGMQPQHF
>TRBJ1-2|TRBD1|few|TRBV7-3
TGTGCCAGCAGCGCCGGTACCGGGACAGGGAGAGGCTACACCTTC
CASSAGTGTGRGYTF
>TRBJ2-4|-|few|TRBV5-6
TGTGCCAGCAGCTTGGAAGGTATTCAGTACTTC
CASSLEGIQYF
>TRBJ1-1|-|-|TRBV6-6
TGTGCCAGCAGTTACACCGGGGCGAACACTGAAGCTTTCTTT
CASSYTGANTEAFF